The 20 T cell receptor beta chains below were found in one sample sequenced in a study of T cell changes during pregnancy in multiple sclerosis. The table came from immunoSEQ multiplex PCR; TCRdb's copy has only in-frame clones and leaves some out. Found here are fewer than 90,000 clones, around 94% of them singletons; the top ten hold 0.7% to 1%. The sequences come from peripheral blood, collected in the third trimester of pregnancy. These TCRs come from a female donor with multiple sclerosis, enrolled in a pregnancy study.

The chain employs TRBV7-2 and TRBJ1-3; no firm D call. Germline V gene data show CDR1 as SGHTA and CDR2 as FQGNSA. Trimming left V 4 bases short and J 0 bases short, with 7 bases between. The CDR3 is 14 residues long. In DNA, the CDR3 is TGTGCCAGCAGCTCCCCCCACTCTGGAAACACCATATATTTT. Its protein product is CASSSPHSGNTIYF.

The genes are TRBV6-1 and TRBJ2-7; TRBD1 might be the D (5 bases). V dropped 0 bases and J dropped 9 bases, with 12 bases sitting between them. This CDR3 has 13 amino acids. CDR1 MNHNS and CDR2 SASEGT come from the germline V gene. The CDR3 loop reads CASSEARRGAQYF. DNA for the CDR3: TGTGCCAGCAGTGAAGCGAGAAGGGGCGCGCAGTACTTC.

This clone was detected only once. The chain employs TRBV9 and TRBJ2-3, with D possibly being TRBD2 (5 bases). CDR1 and CDR2 from the germline V gene are SGDLS and YYNGEE. With 2 bases removed from V and 4 bases from J, the gap between germline ends came to 17 bases. The CDR3 has 16 amino acids. The CDR3 region is CASSVQSSRAPDTQYF. The DNA for the CDR3 is TGTGCCAGCAGCGTCCAATCTAGCCGGGCCCCAGATACGCAGTATTTT.

The chain uses TRBV7-9 and TRBJ1-3; maybe TRBD1 (6 bases). Germline V CDR1 and CDR2: SEHNR, FQNEAQ (reference sequence). Trimming removed 1 base at V and 0 bases at J, with 13 bases between. CDR3 length equals 17 residues. The CDR3 coding sequence is TGTGCCAGCAGCTTAGGGACAGAGTCTAGCTCTGGAAACACCATATATTTT. This encodes CASSLGTESSSGNTIYF.

The rearrangement links TRBV28 to TRBJ1-1; TRBD1 agrees at 7 bases. The length of the CDR3 is 15 residues. Germline loops: CDR1 MDHEN, CDR2 SYDVKM. V trimming: 3 bases; J trimming: 2 bases; junction bases outside the gene matches: 6. CDR3 sequence reads: CASSFERGRNTEAFF. The CDR3 coding sequence is TGTGCCAGCAGTTTCGAAAGGGGGCGCAACACTGAAGCTTTCTTT.

The J gene is TRBJ2-3, the V gene TRBV7-9; maybe TRBD2 (5 bases). Germline V gene lookup returns CDR1 SEHNR and CDR2 FQNEAQ (reference sequence). Trimming removed 2 bases from V and 6 bases from J, with 15 bases in between. This CDR3 comprises 15 residues. CDR3 protein: CASSLLAIDTDTQYF. DNA of the CDR3: TGTGCCAGCAGCTTATTAGCGATCGACACCGATACGCAGTATTTT.

The V gene is TRBV21-1, the J gene TRBJ2-1; TRBD1, the table's D call, was not compared with the DNA. TRBV21-1 corresponds to a pseudogene. This CDR3 spans 18 amino acids. CDR3 amino acids: CASSNRTGGTKGTNEQFF. CDR3 nucleotide sequence: TGTGCCAGCAGCAATAGGACAGGGGGAACGAAGGGGACTAATGAGCAGTTCTTC.

The chain is built from TRBV4-3 and TRBJ1-2; maybe TRBD1 (6 bases). Germline CDR1 and CDR2: LGHNA and YSLEER. Deletions cut 0 bases from V and 3 bases from J, with 14 bases between. CDR3 length equals 16 residues. The CDR3 bases are TGCGCCAGCAGCCAAGATCGGGGGGGGCGCGACTATGGCTACACCTTC. Translated, it gives CASSQDRGGRDYGYTF.

The chain links TRBV28 to TRBJ2-1; tentatively, D is TRBD1 (6 bases). The germline gives CDR1 MDHEN, CDR2 SYDVKM. This CDR3 contains 15 residues. V was clipped by 5 bases and J by 3 bases, with 14 bases between them. CDR3 amino acids: CASSRTVVYYNEQFF. The CDR3 coding sequence is TGTGCCAGCAGTCGGACAGTAGTATACTACAATGAGCAGTTCTTC.

The CDR3: CASSSGETQYF. As DNA, the CDR3 is TGTGCCAGCAGCTCCGGGGAGACCCAGTACTTC. J is TRBJ2-5 and V is TRBV7-6; D gene ambiguous. This CDR3 comprises 11 residues. V was clipped by 4 bases and J by 5 bases, with 5 bases between them. The V gene's germline CDR1 is SGHVS and CDR2 FNYEAQ. The full variable domain, completed using reference TRBV7-6 and TRBJ2-5, is GAGVSQSPRYKVTKRGQDVALRCDPISGHVSLYWYRQALGQGPEFLTYFNYEAQQDKSGLPNDRFSAERPEGSISTLTIQRTEQRDSAMYRCASSSGETQYFGPGTRLLVL.

The J gene is TRBJ1-2, the V gene TRBV6-1; 8 bases line up with TRBD1. The CDR3 sequence is 17 residues long. CDR1 and CDR2 from the germline V gene are MNHNS and SASEGT. V dropped 3 bases and J dropped 7; count of bases not matched to a gene: 16. The CDR3: CASSDYFYRTGRSGYTF. The CDR3 nucleotides read TGTGCCAGCAGTGATTATTTTTACCGGACAGGGCGGAGTGGCTACACCTTC.

CDR3 nucleotides: TGTGCCAGCAGTTTACTTCAAAACAGGGGGTCGAACGAGCAGTACTTC. Translated: CASSLLQNRGSNEQYF. The genes are TRBV28 and TRBJ2-7; 8 nucleotides agree with TRBD1. In germline, CDR1 is MDHEN, CDR2 SYDVKM. V shed 2 bases, J shed 5 bases, and the junction held 11 bases outside the gene matches. The CDR3 is made up of 16 amino acids.

The V gene is TRBV27, the J gene TRBJ2-7; D remains unclear. Trimming shortened V by 4 bases and J by 2 bases, and 21 bases separated the two germline ends. CDR1 and CDR2 (germline): MNHEY, SMNVEV (reference sequence). The CDR3 totals 17 residues. The CDR3 is CASSSRKSSRFPYEQYF. In nucleotides, the CDR3 is TGTGCCAGCAGTTCCCGTAAAAGCTCTCGGTTCCCCTACGAGCAGTACTTC.

This rearrangement joins TRBV27 to TRBJ2-2; 9 bases fit TRBD2. The V gene end was trimmed by 5 bases and the J gene end by 3 bases; junction bases not matched to a gene: 10. CDR1 and CDR2 from the germline V gene are MNHEY and SMNVEV (reference sequence). CDR3 length: 17 amino acids. The CDR3 bases are TGTGCCAGCAGTCACACAGGGCGGGAGGGATACACCGGGGAGCTGTTTTTT. Its translation is CASSHTGREGYTGELFF.

The rearrangement uses TRBV7-9 and TRBJ1-4, with 10 bases identical to TRBD1. Germline V gives CDR1 SEHNR, CDR2 FQNEAQ (reference sequence). The CDR3 contains 15 residues. V was pared by 5 bases and J by 3 bases, with 3 bases of the junction left unmatched. CDR3: CASSLGQGANEKLFF. CDR3 nucleotide sequence: TGTGCCAGCAGCCTAGGACAGGGGGCTAATGAAAAACTGTTTTTT.

J is TRBJ2-3 and V is TRBV18; TRBD2 matches at 9 bases. The length of the CDR3 is 14 residues. Germline lookup yields CDR1 KGHSH and CDR2 LQKENI. V shed 4 bases and J 1 base; nucleotides not matched to a gene: 0. CDR3 sequence: CASSRTSGTDTQYF. The DNA for the CDR3 is TGTGCCAGCTCACGGACTAGCGGCACAGATACGCAGTATTTT.

V gene TRBV4-1 combines with J gene TRBJ1-5; tentative D call: TRBD1 (6 bases). Germline loops: CDR1 MGHRA, CDR2 YSYEKL. Trimming stripped 0 bases from V and 1 base from J, with 13 bases between. The CDR3 runs to 17 residues. CDR3 residues: CASSQEGTGKSNQPQHF. The CDR3 DNA reads TGCGCCAGCAGCCAAGAGGGAACAGGGAAGAGCAATCAGCCCCAGCATTTT.

In this sample, this clone turned up a few times. The chain carries TRBV6-1 and TRBJ1-1, with TRBD1 as a possible D gene (5 bases). Trimming shortened V by 2 bases and J by 8 bases, and 12 bases separated the two germline ends. The CDR3 runs to 13 residues. CDR1 is MNHNS and CDR2 is SASEGT in the germline V gene. This CDR3 is CASSENLGVEAFF. The CDR3 region has the DNA TGTGCCAGCAGTGAAAACCTAGGGGTAGAAGCTTTCTTT.

This chain joins TRBV4-1 and TRBJ2-7; 9 nucleotides line up with TRBD2. The J segment lost 5 bases and the V segment lost 4 bases, leaving 15 bases of the junction unmatched. This CDR3 is built from 17 residues. The germline gives CDR1 MGHRA, CDR2 YSYEKL. CDR3 region: CASSLSLWAGGPNEQYF. The DNA for the CDR3 is TGCGCCAGCAGCCTTTCCCTCTGGGCGGGAGGGCCTAACGAGCAGTACTTC.

The chain uses TRBV5-4 and TRBJ2-3; 9 nucleotides agree with TRBD1. The CDR3 length is 18 residues. The germline gives CDR1 SGHNT, CDR2 YYREEE (reference sequence). Trimming cost V 0 bases and J 3 bases; bases outside gene matches: 11. In nucleotides, the CDR3 is TGTGCCAGCAGCTTGGTGCTCGGACAGGGGAGAAAAACAGATACGCAGTATTTT. Protein product: CASSLVLGQGRKTDTQYF.